A selection of T cell receptor beta chains follows, all from one sample in a study of cytomegalovirus exposure and HLA in healthy donors. TCRdb's copy holds only in-frame clones and misses some; the assay was immunoSEQ multiplex PCR. The sample has over 150,000 clones; approximately 89% are singletons. The sample comprised PBMCs. Receptors originate from a man between 18 and 35 years old in good health and CMV-seropositive. Both conserved end residues are part of each CDR3. The D gene is left open where the match is weak. Clone size, where shown, is once, few, many, or a class for clones that have expanded.

size	length	D	J	V	DNA	CDR3
-	14	TRBD1	TRBJ1-4	TRBV30	TGTGCCTGGAGCAACGACAGGGTGGAGGAAAAACTGTTTTTT	CAWSNDRVEEKLFF
-	14	TRBD1	TRBJ2-7	TRBV5-1	TGCGCCAGCAGCTTGAGACAGGGGGCCTACGAGCAGTACTTC	CASSLRQGAYEQYF
few	14	TRBD1	TRBJ1-2	TRBV7-9	TGTGCCAGCAGTCCCGGGGACAGGGCCTATGGCTACACCTTC	CASSPGDRAYGYTF
-	16	TRBD1	TRBJ1-2	TRBV14	TGTGCCAGCAGCCAAGCCGGGACAGGGGGATATTATGGCTACACCTTC	CASSQAGTGGYYGYTF
-	13	-	TRBJ1-2	TRBV28	TGTGCCAGCACCTACTCCCGCTCCTATGGCTACACCTTC	CASTYSRSYGYTF
-	15	TRBD2	TRBJ2-2	TRBV27	TGTGCCAGCAAAACTAGCGGGAGGGAGGGCGGGGAGCTGTTTTTT	CASKTSGREGGELFF
-	18	TRBD2	TRBJ2-2	TRBV11-3	TGTGCCAGCAGCTTAGGACTAGCGGGAGGAGGAGGCACCGGGGAGCTGTTTTTT	CASSLGLAGGGGTGELFF
-	16	TRBD1	TRBJ2-5	TRBV5-1	TGCGCCAGCAGCTTGGCCTCCGGGACAGGGGGCATTCAGCAGTACTTC	CASSLASGTGGIQQYF
-	14	TRBD1	TRBJ1-5	TRBV30	TGTGCCTGGCAAGGAACAGGGGGCGGTCAGCCCCAGCATTTT	CAWQGTGGGQPQHF
-	15	TRBD2	TRBJ2-1	TRBV19	TGTGCCAGTAGTATTGGGGAGGGGTCCTACAATGAGCAGTTCTTC	CASSIGEGSYNEQFF
once	13	-	TRBJ2-5	TRBV15	TGTGCCACCAGCAGTATCTATCGAGAGACCCAGTACTTC	CATSSIYRETQYF
-	19	TRBD2	TRBJ2-2	TRBV28	TGTGCCAGCAGTTTCTCTGGCCCCGGGACTAGCGGAAACACCGGGGAGCTGTTTTTT	CASSFSGPGTSGNTGELFF
-	14	-	TRBJ2-1	TRBV5-1	TGCGCCAGCAGCCGGGGAGAGTCCTACAATGAGCAGTTCTTC	CASSRGESYNEQFF
-	17	-	TRBJ2-7	TRBV4-2	TGTGCCAGCAGCCTAACCCGGGAGACTTCCGTTTTTGCCGAGCAGTACTTC	CASSLTRETSVFAEQYF
-	15	TRBD2	TRBJ2-1	TRBV4-1	TGCGCCAGCAGCCCCTTAGCGGGAGAGGGGGATGAGCAGTTCTTC	CASSPLAGEGDEQFF
-	19	-	TRBJ1-2	TRBV5-6	TGTGCCAGCAGCTTGGGTAATAGTGGGCCGAACATAGCTAACTATGGCTACACCTTC	CASSLGNSGPNIANYGYTF
-	14	TRBD2	TRBJ2-3	TRBV10-2	TGCGCCAGCAGTGCTAGCGGGAGGGCGGATACGCAGTATTTT	CASSASGRADTQYF
-	15	-	TRBJ2-3	TRBV10-3	TGTGCCATCAGTGAGTCTTCAGGAAACACAGATACGCAGTATTTT	CAISESSGNTDTQYF
-	15	-	TRBJ2-4	TRBV7-9	TGTGCCAGCAGCTCCTCCTATCGTGCGGAAAACATTCAGTACTTC	CASSSSYRAENIQYF
-	14	-	TRBJ2-7	TRBV5-1	TGCGCCAGCAGCCTCGGGGGTTACTCCTACGAGCAGTACTTC	CASSLGGYSYEQYF
-	14	TRBD2	TRBJ2-3	TRBV29-1	TGCAGCGTCACGCCCGGGGGGGGCGGAAATACGCAGTATTTT	CSVTPGGGGNTQYF
-	16	TRBD2	TRBJ2-3	TRBV7-2	TGTGCCAGCAGCCCACGAGTAGCGGGAATCACAGATACGCAGTATTTT	CASSPRVAGITDTQYF
-	16	TRBD1	TRBJ2-3	TRBV6-1	TGTGCCAGCAGTGAAGCCAGGGGGCTGAACACAGATACGCAGTATTTT	CASSEARGLNTDTQYF
-	13	-	TRBJ2-7	TRBV28	TGTGCCAGCAGCCCCGGTCAATTCTACGAGCAGTACTTC	CASSPGQFYEQYF
-	14	-	TRBJ2-7	TRBV6-5	TGTGCCACGTCGACAATCATCTCTCCTGGCGAGCAGTACTTC	CATSTIISPGEQYF
once	16	TRBD1	TRBJ2-1	TRBV5-1	TGCGCCAGCAGTCCCCCGCGACAGGGGGCGGACAATGAGCAGTTCTTC	CASSPPRQGADNEQFF
once	13	-	TRBJ2-7	TRBV19	TGTGCCAGTAGTAGCAGGGTGTCCTACGAGCAGTACTTC	CASSSRVSYEQYF
-	12	-	TRBJ1-1	TRBV29-1	TGCAGCGTTAGGAGGACAGACACTGAAGCTTTCTTT	CSVRRTDTEAFF
-	14	-	TRBJ2-1	TRBV4-1	TGCGCCAGCAGCCCCGGGCTCAGAGGGAATGAGCAGTTCTTC	CASSPGLRGNEQFF
-	14	TRBD1	TRBJ2-3	TRBV28	TGTGCCAGCAGCCCGGGACAGGCGCCAGATACGCAGTATTTT	CASSPGQAPDTQYF
-	15	TRBD1	TRBJ1-2	TRBV4-1	TGCGCCAGCAGCCAAGGACAGGGGGCGGACTATGGCTACACCTTC	CASSQGQGADYGYTF
-	15	TRBD2	TRBJ2-3	TRBV18	TGTGCCAGCTCACCTAGTAGCGGGAGCACAGATACGCAGTATTTT	CASSPSSGSTDTQYF
-	13	-	TRBJ2-7	TRBV28	TGTGCCAGCAGTTTAGCAGGCTCCTACGAGCAGTACTTC	CASSLAGSYEQYF
-	16	-	TRBJ1-4	TRBV5-1	TGCGCCAGCAGCTTGGAGCCACAGGGTTCTAATGAAAAACTGTTTTTT	CASSLEPQGSNEKLFF
-	15	-	TRBJ2-3	TRBV7-6	TGTGCCAGCAGCTTAAGGGGTGCTAGCACAGATACGCAGTATTTT	CASSLRGASTDTQYF
-	14	-	TRBJ2-1	TRBV6-5	TGTGCCAGCAATTCACCTAGCTCCTACAATGAGCAGTTCTTC	CASNSPSSYNEQFF
-	18	TRBD2	TRBJ2-7	TRBV13	TGTGCCAGCAGCTTAGGGTGGGGACTAGCGGGAGGATACTACGAGCAGTACTTC	CASSLGWGLAGGYYEQYF
-	14	TRBD2	TRBJ2-1	TRBV5-4	TGTGCCAGCAGCTTGGACCCTAGCGGCAATGAGCAGTTCTTC	CASSLDPSGNEQFF
-	14	-	TRBJ2-7	TRBV9	TGTGCCAGCAGCCCCCGGTACGGGAACTACGAGCAGTACTTC	CASSPRYGNYEQYF
-	16	-	TRBJ1-3	TRBV6-5	TGTGCCAGCAGTTACTCGAACAGGGAACCTGGAAACACCATATATTTT	CASSYSNREPGNTIYF
-	15	TRBD1	TRBJ1-2	TRBV5-1	TGCGCCAGCAGCTTGGATGGGACAGTGCCCTATGGCTACACCTTC	CASSLDGTVPYGYTF
-	15	-	TRBJ2-6	TRBV9	TGTGCCAGCAGCGTAGGCGGGAATGGGGCCAACGTCCTGACTTTC	CASSVGGNGANVLTF
-	12	-	TRBJ2-7	TRBV11-3	TGTGCCAGCAGCTTTCGGTCCTACGAGCAGTACTTC	CASSFRSYEQYF
-	14	-	TRBJ2-7	TRBV4-1	TGCGCCAGCAGCCAAGCCCCAGGGTCCTACGAGCAGTACTTC	CASSQAPGSYEQYF
-	15	-	TRBJ2-3	TRBV18	TGTGCCAGCTCGCCACAGGGAGCTCGGACAGATACGCAGTATTTT	CASSPQGARTDTQYF